This T cell receptor (beta chain) came from a study of blood T cell repertoires in COVID-19. Study context: Spain, Italy and the United States supplied samples that represented acute and convalescent COVID-19. The analysed material was cDNA or gDNA that came from T cells, B-cell-depleted T cells, or PBMCs.

In the authors' workflow: For nucleated cells, counts were estimated from reference gene primer amplification. TCRdb keeps only in-frame clones here, not all; method: immunoSEQ multiplex PCR. The D gene and trimming were derived from the DNA, and the V and J assignments and clone size from that table. The repertoire holds around 260,000 clones, 65% to 90% seen once, with roughly 1.9% in the top ten. From germline, CDR1 is SGDLS and CDR2 YYNGEE. The V segment lost 3 bases and the J segment 8 bases; nucleotides outside the gene matches: 9. The CDR3 totals 16 residues. Sequencing was performed on peripheral blood. The chain couples TRBV9 to TRBJ1-3, with 12 nucleotides matching TRBD1. This receptor was obtained from a man aged 25-40 years with active or convalescent COVID-19. Here the CDR3 DNA reads TGTGCCAGCAGCGACCCCGGGACAGGGGGCTTGGACACCATATATTTT. Translated: CASSDPGTGGLDTIYF.